The 30 T cell receptor beta chains reported below all come from one sample, sequenced in a study of regulatory T cells in long-lasting Graves disease (dated by TCRdb to 2020 to 2022). Libraries were built with multiplex PCR. Sequencing took place on an Illumina HiSeq 4000. iRepertoire HTBI primers and Arm-PCR amplification of CDR3 regions were used to construct TCR beta libraries. TCRdb ran its own pipeline on the public reads, namely fastp trimming at Q25 and MiXCR clone calling, and kept in-frame beta chains. Identical CDR3 proteins give one entry, which carries the most common genes and DNA. The sample table shows a few hundred thousand distinct CDR3 sequences, and 12% are seen once. Over 15% of the sample goes to the ten largest clones. The time point tag for this specimen amounts to: newly diagnosed GD, antithyroid drugs for less than 3 months. For both TCR sequencing and RNA sequencing, RNA was extracted from PBMCs using TRIzol.

These same records also appear under a second study, on T cells in Graves' hyperthyroidism and ophthalmopathy.

Specimen: peripheral blood mononuclear cells (PBMCs), collected at new diagnosis, from a patient treated with antithyroid drugs. The receptors stem from a woman aged 18-35 years with Graves disease. Donor details come from another sample of the same person, matched by shared clones.

Regarding this clonotype: A clone one base away is much larger, so this may be a read error. This chain links TRBV27 with TRBJ2-7; D not certain. The germline V gene encodes CDR1 MNHEY and CDR2 SMNVEV (reference sequence). V dropped 3 bases and J dropped 5 bases, with 8 bases sitting between them. The CDR3 has 12 residues. CDR3 coding DNA: TGTGCCAGCAGTTTCCACGGTAACGAGCAGTACTTC. It is translated as CASSFHGNEQYF.

This clonotype was seen many times. V is TRBV27 and J is TRBJ1-1; D is uncertain. Germline loops: CDR1 MNHEY, CDR2 SMNVEV (reference sequence). This CDR3 comprises 14 residues. The ends were cut back, 5 bases at V and 5 bases at J, with 15 bases in the middle. The CDR3 loop is CASSRRGFRTEAFF. The CDR3, as DNA: TGTGCCAGCAGTAGAAGAGGGTTTAGGACTGAAGCTTTCTTT.

On this clonotype: The junction and the germline gene differ at one end; a read error may be behind it. The CDR3 loop reads CASSHSGRNTDTQYF. The DNA for the CDR3 is TGTGCCAGCAGTCACTCTGGTAGAAACACAGATACGCAGTATTTT. The rearrangement uses TRBV6-5 and TRBJ2-3; D uncertain. The CDR3 extends over 15 amino acids. Germline V gives CDR1 MNHEY, CDR2 SVGAGI.

This clonotype was counted many times. Its ends do not fully match the called genes, so a read error is possible. The CDR3 is CSVGDSHNEQFF. The CDR3, as DNA: TGCAGCGTGGGGGACTCCCACAATGAGCAGTTCTTC. The chain carries TRBV29-1 and TRBJ2-1; D might be TRBD2 (6 bases). The CDR3 totals 12 residues. Germline V CDR1 and CDR2: SQVTM, ANQGSEA.

The sample holds many counts of this clonotype. This chain uses TRBV20-1 with TRBJ2-3, with D possibly matching TRBD2 (5 bases). The CDR3 runs to 13 residues. CDR1 is DFQATT, CDR2 SNEGSKA, per germline (reference sequence). Trimming pared 2 bases from V and 3 bases from J, leaving 9 bases between. This chain's CDR3 is CSARWLATDTQYF. CDR3 DNA: TGCAGTGCTAGATGGCTAGCAACAGATACGCAGTATTTT.

In its sample, this clonotype was seen many times. The limits of the CDR3 on the DNA are not certain, so only TCRdb's listed CDR3 is given. This sequence joins TRBV12-3 or TRBV12-4 and TRBJ2-7; no check of the table's D call, TRBD1, against the DNA was made. The CDR3 totals 15 residues, both ends included. The CDR3 is CASRSRWGTGAQKDF.

For the CDR3, the DNA is TGTGCCAGCAGCTTAGCGGAGGGTACGCCCCTCCACTTT. Protein product: CASSLAEGTPLHF. The chain couples TRBV7-9 to TRBJ1-6; no reliable D call. V dropped 0 bases and J dropped 13 bases, with 10 bases sitting between them. Germline-derived CDR1 and CDR2 are SEHNR and FQNEAQ (reference sequence). This CDR3 is 13 amino acids long. Full variable domain (rest looked up from reference TRBV7-9 and TRBJ1-6): DTGVSQNPRHKITKRGQNVTFRCDPISEHNRLYWYRQTLGQGPEFLTYFQNEAQLEKSRLLSDRFSAERPKGSFSTLEIQRTEQGDSAMYLCASSLAEGTPLHFGNGTRLTVT.

The gene calls are TRBV19 and TRBJ2-6; 9 nucleotides align to TRBD2. CDR3 length: 17 amino acids. Trimming cost V 4 bases and J 0 bases; bases outside gene matches: 4. From germline, CDR1 is LNHDA and CDR2 SQIVND (reference sequence). CDR3 residues: CASSSLAGISGANVLTF. Here the CDR3 DNA reads TGTGCCAGTAGTAGTCTAGCGGGGATCTCTGGGGCCAACGTCCTGACTTTC.

This clonotype was seen at least ten times. The rearrangement uses TRBV20-1 and TRBJ1-1; D uncertain. From germline, CDR1 is DFQATT and CDR2 SNEGSKA (reference sequence). This CDR3 region has 11 residues. The V end lost 5 bases, the J end lost 0 bases, and 4 bases lay between the germline ends. The CDR3, as DNA: TGCAGTGCTGAACTGAACACTGAAGCTTTCTTT. Amino acid sequence: CSAELNTEAFF.

This clonotype was seen a handful of times. The chain links TRBV12-3 or TRBV12-4 to TRBJ1-6, with D hard to call. The V end lost 3 bases, the J end lost 7 bases, and 16 bases lay between the germline ends. The CDR3 spans 16 residues. The CDR3: CASSFGPGFRNSPLHF. The CDR3 region has the DNA TGTGCCAGCAGTTTTGGACCGGGGTTTAGGAATTCACCCCTCCACTTT.

The CDR3 is CASSRGRGPATNEKLFF. In nucleotides, the CDR3 is TGTGCCAGTAGTCGGGGACGAGGGCCTGCAACTAATGAAAAACTGTTTTTT. This chain links TRBV19 with TRBJ1-4, with TRBD1 as a possible D gene (5 bases). The length of the CDR3 is 17 residues. CDR1 is LNHDA, CDR2 SQIVND, per germline (reference sequence). Deletions cut 5 bases from V and 0 bases from J, with 16 bases between.

The chain has TRBV6-1 and TRBJ2-3; 13 nucleotides match TRBD2. The trim removed 8 bases at V and 1 base at J, leaving 6 bases unmatched. Germline V gives CDR1 MNHNS, CDR2 SASEGT. The CDR3 contains 16 residues. CDR3 amino acids: CASRIGLAGGTDTQYF. The CDR3 DNA sequence: TGTGCCAGCCGGATCGGACTAGCGGGGGGCACAGATACGCAGTATTTT.

This clonotype was seen at least ten times. The chain combines TRBV2 with TRBJ2-7; 7 bases fit TRBD1. CDR1 SNHLY and CDR2 FYNNEI come from the germline V gene. The CDR3 is 14 amino acids. J lost 2 bases, V lost 6 bases, and 7 bases had no gene match. CDR3 nucleotide sequence: TGTGCCAGCAGACCGACAGGGTCCCCCTACGAGCAGTACTTC. Translating gives CASRPTGSPYEQYF.

This clonotype has ten or more counts. This chain joins TRBV9 and TRBJ2-4, with 10 bases lining up with TRBD2. Germline V gene sequence: CDR1 SGDLS, CDR2 YYNGEE. The CDR3 spans 16 residues. Trimming removed 4 bases from V and 6 bases from J; junction bases left unmatched: 10. The DNA for the CDR3 is TGTGCCAGCAGCCCGGGGACTAGCGCAACAACAAACATTCAGTACTTC. It is translated as CASSPGTSATTNIQYF.

V is TRBV4-1 and J is TRBJ1-5, with TRBD1 identical over 7 bases. The CDR3 runs 16 residues. The V gene's germline CDR1 is MGHRA and CDR2 YSYEKL. Germline trimming cut 0 bases from V and 4 bases from J; bases unmatched to any gene: 6. The CDR3 DNA reads TGCGCCAGCAGCCAAGACGTGGGACAGACAAATCAGCCCCAGCATTTT. Translating it yields CASSQDVGQTNQPQHF.

This clonotype appeared many times. The chain couples TRBV18 to TRBJ2-7; D may be TRBD1 (6 bases). V was cut by 3 bases and J by 6 bases, with 15 bases left in between. Per the germline V gene, CDR1 is KGHSH and CDR2 is LQKENI. CDR3 length equals 14 residues. CDR3 amino acids: CASSPNRAGGEQYV. CDR3 nucleotides: TGTGCCAGCTCACCCAACAGGGCTGGTGGCGAGCAGTACGTC.

The table lists this clonotype with many counts. The V gene is TRBV28, the J gene TRBJ2-7; 10 positions agree with TRBD2. Germline lookup yields CDR1 MDHEN and CDR2 SYDVKM. After removal of 8 bases from V and 0 bases from J, the junction contained 4 bases not matched to a gene. This CDR3 has 14 residues. CDR3 sequence reads: CASLAGANSYEQYF. CDR3 sequence (DNA): TGTGCCAGCCTAGCGGGAGCTAACTCCTACGAGCAGTACTTC.

This clonotype was recorded only once. This clone may be a read error of a much larger clone one base away. The conserved phenylalanine or tryptophan is not found at the CDR3 terminus, so this likely reflects a read error. The chain links TRBV12-3 or TRBV12-4 to TRBJ1-5, with 8 bases that match TRBD1. Trimming removed 2 bases from V and 6 bases from J; junction bases left unmatched: 6. The CDR3 totals 15 residues. CDR3 loop: CASSLRTGSGQPQHL. DNA for the CDR3: TGTGCCAGCAGTTTACGGACAGGGTCAGGTCAGCCCCAGCATCTT.

This clonotype has ten or more counts. The V gene is TRBV11-2, the J gene TRBJ1-6; TRBD1 is a possible D gene (5 bases). Germline CDR1 and CDR2: SGHAT and FQNNGV. The CDR3 covers 16 residues. Trimming took 2 bases from V and 3 from J, leaving 11 bases between them. The CDR3 is CASSLRRGYYNSPLHF. CDR3 bases: TGTGCCAGCAGCTTACGACGGGGGTACTATAATTCACCCCTCCACTTT.

This clonotype was recorded a few times. The rearrangement links TRBV20-1 to TRBJ1-2; 8 nucleotides agree with TRBD1. The germline V gene has CDR1 DFQATT and CDR2 SNEGSKA (reference sequence). V lost 6 bases and J lost 8; bases outside the gene matches: 20. The CDR3 contains 16 residues. In DNA, the CDR3 is TGCAGTGCCGGGGGACAGGTCGTCGCAACCTTTCTGGGCTACACCTTC. Translating gives CSAGGQVVATFLGYTF.

This clonotype was seen at least ten times. The CDR3 DNA is TGCAGTGCTGAGGAGAACACTGAAGCTTTCTTT. This translates into CSAEENTEAFF. V is TRBV20-1 and J is TRBJ1-1, with no clear D. CDR1 DFQATT and CDR2 SNEGSKA come from the germline V gene (reference sequence). The ends were cut back, 5 bases at V and 1 base at J, with 5 bases in the middle. CDR3 length: 11 residues.

This clonotype was counted ten times or more. The V call is TRBV27, the J call TRBJ2-1; no clear D gene. The germline gives CDR1 MNHEY, CDR2 SMNVEV (reference sequence). V was pared by 1 base and J by 0 bases, with 10 bases between. The CDR3 runs 16 residues. In nucleotides, the CDR3 is TGTGCCAGCAGTTTATATGGGTCGGCCTCCTACAATGAGCAGTTCTTC. Its protein product is CASSLYGSASYNEQFF.

The gene calls are TRBV9 and TRBJ1-6, with D unclear. The germline V gene encodes CDR1 SGDLS and CDR2 YYNGEE. The CDR3 has 15 amino acids. Trimming took 0 bases from V and 17 from J, leaving 21 bases between them. Written as DNA, the CDR3 is TGTGCCAGCAGCGTAGGGGAGACCCCAGCTTTTTCTTTCCACTTT. Protein sequence: CASSVGETPAFSFHF.

This clonotype was observed at least ten times. This chain links TRBV12-3 or TRBV12-4 with TRBJ2-1; 12 bases match TRBD2. This CDR3 is 18 amino acids long. After removal of 5 bases from V and 0 bases from J, the junction contained 8 bases not matched to a gene. CDR3 region: CASSHAGTSGRSYNEQFF. The CDR3 nucleotides read TGTGCCAGCAGTCACGCGGGGACTAGCGGGCGCTCCTACAATGAGCAGTTCTTC.

The gene calls are TRBV3-1 and TRBJ2-1, with D tentatively TRBD1 or TRBD2 (6 bases each). Germline V lookup: CDR1 LGHDT, CDR2 YNNKEL (reference sequence). This CDR3 contains 16 residues. The ends were cut back, 3 bases at V and 7 bases at J, with 19 bases in the middle. The CDR3 nucleotides are TGTGCCAGCAGCCAGCGTGGGGGGCCCCTAGGAAATGAGCAGTTCTTC. This translates into CASSQRGGPLGNEQFF.

This clonotype has more than one count but fewer than ten. The junction shows a germline mismatch at one end, possibly a read error. This sequence joins TRBV9 and TRBJ1-3; D remains ambiguous. The CDR3 is 14 amino acids. Germline loops: CDR1 SGDLS, CDR2 YYNGEE. The CDR3 DNA reads TGTGCCAGCGGGAGGTTGAGGGATGGATACACCATATATTTT. It yields the protein CASGRLRDGYTIYF.

This clonotype was found many times. The chain carries TRBV12-3 or TRBV12-4 and TRBJ2-3, with D perhaps matching TRBD1 (6 bases). V lost 3 bases to trimming and J lost 6 bases, with 19 bases between them. The CDR3 consists of 16 residues. CDR3 sequence (DNA): TGTGCCAGCAGTTTGGGGGCTCGGAAATTGGGGGATACGCAGTATTTT. Translated: CASSLGARKLGDTQYF.

This clonotype was recorded many times. V gene TRBV7-2 combines with J gene TRBJ1-3; D gene uncertain. V lost 2 bases to trimming and J lost 0 bases, with 11 bases between them. Germline CDR1 SGHTA, CDR2 FQGNSA. The CDR3 length is 16 residues. CDR3 protein: CASSLRSANSGNTIYF. CDR3 nucleotides: TGTGCCAGCAGCTTACGGTCCGCCAACTCTGGAAACACCATATATTTT.

This clonotype was counted ten times or more. V usage is TRBV6-1 and J usage is TRBJ1-1; 11 bases agree with TRBD1. V lost 5 bases to trimming and J lost 6 bases; unmatched junction nucleotides: 5. This CDR3 spans 14 amino acids. Germline lookup yields CDR1 MNHNS and CDR2 SASEGT. The CDR3: CASSPGQGASEAFF. The CDR3 nucleotides read TGTGCCAGCAGTCCAGGACAGGGGGCGTCTGAAGCTTTCTTT.

The chain combines TRBV19 with TRBJ2-1, with D possibly matching TRBD2 (5 bases). The CDR3 is 17 amino acids. Germline assignment: CDR1 LNHDA and CDR2 SQIVND (reference sequence). Trimming cost V 1 base and J 6 bases, with 19 bases left between them. DNA for the CDR3: TGTGCCAGTAGTATAGTGGGTGGGCTAGCCCCGCTCAATGAGCAGTTCTTC. It encodes CASSIVGGLAPLNEQFF.